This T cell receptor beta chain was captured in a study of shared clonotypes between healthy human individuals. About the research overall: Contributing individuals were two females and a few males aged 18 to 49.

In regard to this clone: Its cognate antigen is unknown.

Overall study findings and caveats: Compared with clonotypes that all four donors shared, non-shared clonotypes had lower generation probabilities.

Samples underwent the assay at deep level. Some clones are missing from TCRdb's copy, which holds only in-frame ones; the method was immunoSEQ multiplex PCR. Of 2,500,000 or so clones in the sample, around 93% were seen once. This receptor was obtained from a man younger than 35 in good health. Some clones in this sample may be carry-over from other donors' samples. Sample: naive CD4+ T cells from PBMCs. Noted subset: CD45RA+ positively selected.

In nucleotides, the CDR3 is TGTGCCAGCAGCTCAGGACAGGGCCACGGTGGGGCCAACGTCCTGACTTTC. It translates to CASSSGQGHGGANVLTF. The V call is TRBV9, the J call TRBJ2-6, with 8 bases that match TRBD1. This CDR3 spans 17 amino acids. Germline values: CDR1 SGDLS, CDR2 YYNGEE. V trimming: 4 bases; J trimming: 3 bases; junction bases outside the gene matches: 9.